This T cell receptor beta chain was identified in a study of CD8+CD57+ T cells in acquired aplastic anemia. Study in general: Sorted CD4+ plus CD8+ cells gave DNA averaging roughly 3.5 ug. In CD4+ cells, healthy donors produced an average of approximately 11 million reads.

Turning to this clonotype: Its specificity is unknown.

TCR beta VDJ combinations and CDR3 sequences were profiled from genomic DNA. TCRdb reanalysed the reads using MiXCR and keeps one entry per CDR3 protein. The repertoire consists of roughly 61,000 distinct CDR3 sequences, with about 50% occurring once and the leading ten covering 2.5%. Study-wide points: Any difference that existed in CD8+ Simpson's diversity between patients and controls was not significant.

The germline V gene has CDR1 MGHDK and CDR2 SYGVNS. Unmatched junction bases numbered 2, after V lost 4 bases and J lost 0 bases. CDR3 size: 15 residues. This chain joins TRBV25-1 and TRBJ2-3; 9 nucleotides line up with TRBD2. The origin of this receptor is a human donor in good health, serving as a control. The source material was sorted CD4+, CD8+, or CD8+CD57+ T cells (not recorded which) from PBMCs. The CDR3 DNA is TGTGCCAGCAGTGCCCTAGCGGGGAGCACAGATACGCAGTATTTT. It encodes CASSALAGSTDTQYF.